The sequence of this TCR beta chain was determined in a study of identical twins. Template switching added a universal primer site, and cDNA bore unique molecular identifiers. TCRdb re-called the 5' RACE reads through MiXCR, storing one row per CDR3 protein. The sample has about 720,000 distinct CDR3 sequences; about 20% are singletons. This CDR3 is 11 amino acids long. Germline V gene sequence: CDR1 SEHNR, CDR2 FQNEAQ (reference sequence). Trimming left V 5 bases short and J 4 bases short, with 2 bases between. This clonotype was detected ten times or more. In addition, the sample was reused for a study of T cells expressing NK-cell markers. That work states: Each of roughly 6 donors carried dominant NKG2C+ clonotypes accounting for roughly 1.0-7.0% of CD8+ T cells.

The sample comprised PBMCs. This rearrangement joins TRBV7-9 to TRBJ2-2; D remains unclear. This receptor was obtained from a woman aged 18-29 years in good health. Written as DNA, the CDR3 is TGTGCCAGCAGCACCACCGGGGAGCTGTTTTTT. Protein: CASSTTGELFF.